These 9 T cell receptor beta chains came from one sample sequenced in a study of blood T cell repertoires in COVID-19. The data were produced by immunoSEQ multiplex PCR, yet TCRdb's version contains in-frame clones alone and is incomplete. The repertoire holds roughly 300,000 clones, with 85% to 90% as singletons. The sample consisted of peripheral blood. These receptors were taken from a woman in her thirties with COVID-19, enrolled during active disease.

The chain carries TRBV28 and TRBJ2-5; D perhaps matches TRBD1 (6 bases). The germline V gene has CDR1 MDHEN and CDR2 SYDVKM. The CDR3 is 15 amino acids. Trimming pared 4 bases from V and 2 bases from J, leaving 14 bases between. The CDR3 DNA is TGTGCCAGCAGTTCGGTGTGGGGGCCACAAGAGACCCAGTACTTC. Translating it yields CASSSVWGPQETQYF.

CDR3 sequence reads: CASSLAGVETQYF. In DNA, the CDR3 is TGTGCCAGCAGCTTGGCAGGGGTGGAGACCCAGTACTTC. V and J are TRBV5-6 and TRBJ2-5; tentatively, D is TRBD1 (6 bases). Germline CDR1 SGHDT, CDR2 YYEEEE. This CDR3 contains 13 residues. The V end lost 0 bases, the J end lost 5 bases, and 8 bases lay between the germline ends.

This sequence joins TRBV6-5 and TRBJ1-5; D call uncertain. CDR3 length equals 16 residues. Per germline, CDR1 MNHEY and CDR2 SVGAGI. V was trimmed by 4 bases and J by 8 bases, leaving 21 bases between them. This CDR3 is CASSSTSTFNPKPQHF. In nucleotides, the CDR3 is TGTGCCAGCAGTTCCACGAGTACTTTCAACCCCAAGCCCCAGCATTTT.

This clone was counted a few times. This rearrangement joins TRBV12-3 or TRBV12-4 to TRBJ2-2; D gene uncertain. The CDR3 totals 13 residues. Trimming shortened V by 5 bases and J by 6 bases, and 10 bases separated the two germline ends. The CDR3 sequence: CASSHSYAGELFF. In DNA, the CDR3 is TGTGCCAGCAGTCACTCGTACGCCGGGGAGCTGTTTTTT.

This clone has a count of ten or more. V usage is TRBV29-1 and J usage is TRBJ1-2; 11 bases are shared with TRBD1. This CDR3 contains 17 residues. The germline CDR1 and CDR2 sequences are SQVTM and ANQGSEA. V gave up 4 bases and J gave up 2 bases; unmatched junction bases: 12. The CDR3 spells CSVVQHRDRGSNYGYTF. The CDR3 DNA reads as TGCAGCGTTGTACAACACCGGGACAGGGGGTCGAACTATGGCTACACCTTC.

The V and J genes are TRBV27 and TRBJ1-1, with TRBD1 matching over 8 bases. Germline-derived CDR1 and CDR2 are MNHEY and SMNVEV (reference sequence). Germline trimming cut 5 bases from V and 4 bases from J; bases unmatched to any gene: 3. The CDR3 length is 13 residues. The CDR3 region is CASSMDRATEAFF. DNA for the CDR3: TGTGCCAGCAGTATGGACAGGGCCACTGAAGCTTTCTTT.

The CDR3 here is CASSPVLRSEEKLFF. The DNA for the CDR3 is TGTGCCAGCAGCCCCGTTTTGAGGTCGGAAGAAAAACTGTTTTTT. This chain links TRBV7-9 with TRBJ1-4, with D unclear. V shed 5 bases and J shed 8 bases, with 18 bases lying between them. The CDR3 runs to 15 residues. Looked up from germline, CDR1 is SEHNR and CDR2 is FQNEAQ (reference sequence). Full variable domain (rest looked up from reference TRBV7-9 and TRBJ1-4): DTGVSQNPRHKITKRGQNVTFRCDPISEHNRLYWYRQTLGQGPEFLTYFQNEAQLEKSRLLSDRFSAERPKGSFSTLEIQRTEQGDSAMYLCASSPVLRSEEKLFFGSGTQLSVL.

Notes on this clone: Other DNA sequences of this sample code for an identical CDR3. This chain links TRBV11-3 with TRBJ2-7; D is unclear. Germline-derived CDR1 and CDR2 are SGHNT and YENEEA. V was trimmed by 3 bases and J by 2 bases, leaving 8 bases between them. The CDR3 is 13 amino acids. CDR3 DNA sequence: TGTGCCAGCAGCTTGGGCAGAACCTACGAGCAGTACTTC. Its protein product is CASSLGRTYEQYF.

This rearrangement joins TRBV3-1 (or the pseudogene TRBV3-2) to TRBJ1-1; 7 positions agree with TRBD1. Germline assignment: CDR1 LGHDT and CDR2 YNNKEL (reference sequence). The CDR3 has 15 residues. V was pared by 6 bases and J by 1 base, with 8 bases of the junction left unmatched. This CDR3 is CASRHVSGGNTEAFF. The CDR3 coding sequence is TGTGCCAGCAGGCACGTTTCAGGGGGGAACACTGAAGCTTTCTTT.